Below, 5 T cell receptor beta chains from the same sample are listed, as sequenced in a study of OX40 agonist ivuxolimab in advanced cancers. The method was immunoSEQ multiplex PCR; TCRdb's version includes in-frame clones alone and lacks a portion of them. In the table there are about 110,000 clones, 91% of which are singletons. This specimen was CD4+ or CD8+ T cells sorted from blood, taken in a trial of the OX40 agonist ivuxolimab. The source is an adult with an advanced solid tumor such as melanoma, head and neck, liver or kidney cancer.

The chain employs TRBV13 and TRBJ1-3, with D possibly TRBD1 on 6 matching bases. Trimming shortened V by 0 bases and J by 1 base, and 7 bases separated the two germline ends. Germline CDR1 and CDR2: PRHDT and FYEKMQ (reference sequence). The CDR3 is 15 residues long. The CDR3 loop reads CASSLGGGSGNTIYF. Here the CDR3 DNA reads TGTGCCAGCAGCTTAGGAGGGGGTTCTGGAAACACCATATATTTT.

The genes are TRBV5-1 and TRBJ2-2; D remains unclear. The V end was cut by 4 bases, the J end by 6 bases, with 16 bases between. Germline V lookup: CDR1 SGHRS, CDR2 YFSETQ. The CDR3 has 15 amino acids. CDR3: CASSDTGLTAGELFF. DNA for the CDR3: TGCGCCAGCAGCGACACTGGGCTAACGGCCGGGGAGCTGTTTTTT.

V and J are TRBV7-8 and TRBJ2-7; D is unclear. CDR1 is SGHVS, CDR2 FQNEAQ, per germline. Trimming shortened V by 0 bases and J by 6 bases, and 12 bases separated the two germline ends. The CDR3 runs 14 residues. The CDR3: CASSLAEGKGEQYF. As DNA, the CDR3 is TGTGCCAGCAGCTTAGCGGAAGGGAAAGGCGAGCAGTACTTC.

The chain carries TRBV9 and TRBJ2-5; D gene unclear. Germline CDR1 SGDLS, CDR2 YYNGEE. V lost 4 bases and J 4 bases, leaving 14 bases between the germline ends. The CDR3 runs to 14 residues. The CDR3 coding sequence is TGTGCCAGCAGCTCCCGATCCCTCGGAGAGACCCAGTACTTC. The encoded protein is CASSSRSLGETQYF.

The V call is TRBV7-8, the J call TRBJ2-7; a weak D match, TRBD2 (6 bases). The V end lost 0 bases, the J end lost 3 bases, and 12 bases lay between the germline ends. The germline gives CDR1 SGHVS, CDR2 FQNEAQ. The CDR3 sequence is 15 residues long. CDR3 DNA sequence: TGTGCCAGCAGCTTAGCGGTCGGAGGGGTCTACGAGCAGTACTTC. Amino acid sequence: CASSLAVGGVYEQYF. Combining the CDR3 with reference TRBV7-8 and TRBJ2-7 gives the whole variable domain GAGVSQSPRYKVAKRGQDVALRCDPISGHVSLFWYQQALGQGPEFLTYFQNEAQLDKSGLPSDRFFAERPEGSVSTLKIQRTQQEDSAVYLCASSLAVGGVYEQYFGPGTRLTVT.